This record concerns one T cell receptor beta chain sequence. Using immunoSEQ multiplex PCR, the repertoire was profiled, and TCRdb retains in-frame clones only, with some absent. The table includes some 100,000 clones, 80% detected once. This record belongs to a study of blood T cell repertoires in COVID-19. This clonotype originated in a human donor in a cohort sampled during active or convalescent COVID-19. The sequenced sample was peripheral blood.

The CDR3 DNA follows: TGTGCCAGCACCCGGACAGGGTCCACCTACGAGCAGTACTTC. Protein sequence: CASTRTGSTYEQYF. This rearrangement joins TRBV6-5 to TRBJ2-7, with 8 nucleotides matching TRBD1. The J segment lost 2 bases and the V segment lost 7 bases, leaving 7 bases of the junction unmatched. CDR1 is MNHEY, CDR2 SVGAGI, per germline. The CDR3 sequence is 14 residues long.